This is a list of T cell receptor beta chains from one sample in a study of CD8 T cells in ankylosing spondylitis. From the 5' RACE reads, TCRdb called clonotypes with MiXCR, one entry per CDR3 protein. Among 100,000 to 150,000 distinct CDR3 sequences listed, roughly an eighth were seen once. What was sequenced was blood, either unsorted or a sorted T cell fraction (not recorded which). These receptors came from a female donor with ankylosing spondylitis or in good health (not recorded which). The CDR3 runs from the conserved cysteine through the conserved F or W. The D gene is left open where the match is weak. The size field is filled for only some rows; it gives once, few, many or a size class.

size	V	J	D	CDR3	DNA
.	TRBV7-9	TRBJ1-1	TRBD1	CASTPRVVPDGTGEAFF	TGTGCCAGCACCCCCAGGGTGGTACCAGACGGGACAGGGGAAGCTTTCTTT
.	TRBV5-1	TRBJ2-3	TRBD2	CASSSSGGARDTQYF	TGCGCCAGCAGCTCTAGCGGGGGGGCAAGAGATACGCAGTATTTT
few	TRBV21-1	TRBJ1-5	.	CASTPGQGSGGNQPQHF	TGTGCCAGCACCCCGGGACAGGGATCTGGAGGCAATCAGCCCCAGCATTTT
.	TRBV11-2	TRBJ2-2	TRBD1	CASYGLTGGFVGGELFF	TGTGCCAGCTACGGGTTGACAGGGGGCTTTGTGGGCGGGGAGCTGTTTTTT
many	TRBV19	TRBJ2-1	.	CASSVGLPSYNEQFF	TGTGCCAGTAGTGTCGGACTACCTTCCTACAATGAGCAGTTCTTC
many	TRBV6-1	TRBJ2-1	TRBD2	CASSPPGGSSYNEQFF	TGTGCCAGCAGTCCGCCGGGGGGGAGCTCCTACAATGAGCAGTTCTTC
.	TRBV5-1	TRBJ2-1	.	CASSRSGTYNEQFF	TGCGCCAGCAGCAGATCCGGGACCTACAATGAGCAGTTCTTC
few	TRBV10-3	TRBJ2-2	TRBD1	CAISERGQGTGELFF	TGTGCCATCAGTGAGAGAGGACAGGGAACCGGGGAGCTGTTTTTT
many	TRBV15	TRBJ1-5	.	CATSREPYSNQPQHF	TGTGCCACCAGCAGAGAACCGTATAGCAATCAGCCCCAGCATTTT
few	TRBV11-2	TRBJ2-5	.	CASSLQGLSQETQYF	TGTGCCAGCAGCCTACAGGGACTATCGCAAGAGACCCAGTACTTC
few	TRBV20-1	TRBJ2-2	TRBD2	CSAKLAGTNTGELFF	TGCAGTGCTAAACTAGCGGGAACGAACACCGGGGAGCTGTTTTTT
.	TRBV29-1	TRBJ2-7	.	CSVDWGYEQYF	TGCAGCGTTGATTGGGGATACGAGCAGTACTTC
few	TRBV20-1	TRBJ2-5	TRBD2	CSASGLGPSGGQETQYF	TGCAGTGCTAGCGGGTTGGGGCCTAGCGGGGGGCAAGAGACCCAGTACTTC
.	TRBV30	TRBJ2-1	.	CAWMRSSYNEQFF	TGTGCCTGGATGCGGAGCTCCTACAATGAGCAGTTCTTC
.	TRBV30	TRBJ1-4	TRBD1	CAWSVNRGRVLFF	TGTGCCTGGAGTGTAAACAGGGGGAGGGTACTGTTTTTT
.	TRBV10-3	TRBJ1-2	TRBD1	CAISATGDLLRFYGYTF	TGTGCCATCAGTGCTACAGGGGACCTCCTCAGATTCTATGGCTACACCTTC
many	TRBV20-1	TRBJ2-3	TRBD2	CSARDRRAGADTQYF	TGCAGTGCTAGAGATCGTCGAGCGGGGGCAGATACGCAGTATTTT
few	TRBV6-1	TRBJ2-1	.	CASSVMADSYYNEQFF	TGTGCCAGCAGTGTGATGGCGGACTCGTACTACAATGAGCAGTTCTTC
many	TRBV7-3	TRBJ2-1	.	CASSLTGAGTNNEQFF	TGTGCCAGCAGCTTAACTGGCGCGGGCACCAACAATGAGCAGTTCTTC
.	TRBV24-1	TRBJ2-2	.	CATADTHTGELFF	TGTGCCACCGCCGACACCCACACCGGGGAGCTGTTTTTT
few	TRBV11-3	TRBJ2-3	.	CASSPNGFTDTQYF	TGTGCCAGCAGCCCCAACGGGTTCACAGATACGCAGTATTTT
many	TRBV12-3/TRBV12-4	TRBJ2-2	TRBD1	CASRRDRSTGELFF	TGTGCCAGCAGGAGGGACAGGAGCACCGGGGAGCTGTTTTTT
many	TRBV5-5	TRBJ2-1	.	CASSLVDSIYNEQFF	TGTGCCAGCAGCTTGGTGGACAGCATATACAATGAGCAGTTCTTC
many	TRBV5-1	TRBJ1-1	.	CASSALGDNTEAFF	TGCGCCAGCAGCGCGCTGGGGGATAACACTGAAGCTTTCTTT
.	TRBV29-1	TRBJ2-1	.	CSVEGGQGASNEQFF	TGCAGCGTTGAAGGAGGGCAAGGAGCGAGCAATGAGCAGTTCTTC
few	TRBV6-5	TRBJ2-7	.	CASSYLGVFNEQYF	TGTGCCAGCAGTTACTTAGGGGTTTTCAACGAGCAGTACTTC
few	TRBV29-1	TRBJ2-7	.	CSGADRSSYEQYF	TGCAGCGGGGCGGACAGAAGCTCCTACGAGCAGTACTTC
.	TRBV11-1	TRBJ2-2	TRBD2	CASLREGPNTGELFF	TGTGCCAGCCTTAGGGAGGGGCCAAACACCGGGGAGCTGTTTTTT
.	TRBV15	TRBJ2-7	TRBD1	CATSKRDRGSYEQYF	TGTGCCACCAGCAAGAGGGACAGGGGATCCTACGAGCAGTACTTC
many	TRBV29-1	TRBJ2-2	.	CSVVTGLGGELFF	TGCAGCGTTGTCACAGGGTTGGGCGGGGAGCTGTTTTTT
many	TRBV7-9	TRBJ2-1	.	CASSPGDGSYNEQFF	TGTGCCAGCAGCCCCGGGGACGGGTCCTACAATGAGCAGTTCTTC
few	TRBV25-1	TRBJ1-3	TRBD1	CASSDPRGLSGNTIYF	TGTGCCAGCAGTGACCCCAGGGGGCTTTCCGGAAACACCATATATTTT
many	TRBV7-2	TRBJ2-1	.	CASSLQGNEQFF	TGTGCCAGCAGCCTCCAGGGCAATGAGCAGTTCTTC
few	TRBV6-2/TRBV6-3	TRBJ2-7	.	CASSYSYPYEQYF	TGTGCCAGCAGTTATAGTTACCCCTACGAGCAGTACTTC
many	TRBV28	TRBJ1-2	TRBD1	CASSSMGQLGGYGYTF	TGTGCCAGCAGTTCTATGGGACAGCTCGGCGGCTATGGCTACACCTTC
few	TRBV15	TRBJ2-7	.	CATSRVVGYEQYF	TGTGCCACCAGCAGAGTGGTGGGGTACGAGCAGTACTTC
many	TRBV20-1	TRBJ2-3	.	CSAKGFSVDTQYF	TGCAGTGCTAAGGGGTTTTCAGTGGATACGCAGTATTTT
few	TRBV20-1	TRBJ2-1	TRBD2	CSARDRLAGYNEQFF	TGCAGTGCTAGAGATCGGTTAGCGGGATATAATGAGCAGTTCTTC
few	TRBV10-2	TRBJ2-1	.	CASSEQGNEQFF	TGCGCCAGCAGTGAGCAGGGCAATGAGCAGTTCTTC
few	TRBV18	TRBJ2-5	.	CASSDAGPLGTQYF	TGTGCCAGCTCGGACGCGGGACCTTTGGGGACCCAGTACTTC
many	TRBV9	TRBJ2-4	TRBD2	CASSVGAGLQNIQYF	TGTGCCAGCAGCGTAGGAGCGGGGTTGCAAAACATTCAGTACTTC
many	TRBV20-1	TRBJ2-1	TRBD2	CSARDLSGGPWNEQFF	TGCAGTGCTAGAGACCTCAGCGGGGGGCCGTGGAATGAGCAGTTCTTC
.	TRBV30	TRBJ1-2	.	CAWSHSGLGYYGYTF	TGTGCCTGGAGCCATTCAGGGCTAGGATACTATGGCTACACCTTC
many	TRBV11-2	TRBJ2-3	.	CASSFGGPTDTQYF	TGTGCCAGCAGCTTCGGGGGGCCCACAGATACGCAGTATTTT
few	TRBV4-1	TRBJ2-3	.	CASSQEDGYGQSTDTQYF	TGCGCCAGCAGCCAAGAAGATGGGTACGGGCAGAGCACAGATACGCAGTATTTT
many	TRBV28	TRBJ2-3	.	CASSLSPGATDTQYF	TGTGCCAGCAGTTTATCGCCGGGGGCCACAGATACGCAGTATTTT
.	TRBV3-1	TRBJ2-7	TRBD2	CASSQEGTILAYEQYF	TGTGCCAGCAGCCAAGAAGGGACTATCCTCGCCTACGAGCAGTACTTC
many	TRBV7-9	TRBJ1-1	.	CASSLGTSEAFF	TGTGCCAGCAGCTTAGGGACAAGTGAAGCTTTCTTT
few	TRBV20-1	TRBJ2-7	.	CSASLAQSNYEQYF	TGCAGTGCTAGTCTAGCGCAATCAAACTACGAGCAGTACTTC
few	TRBV5-1	TRBJ1-2	.	CATRPGEANYGYTF	TGCGCCACCCGCCCAGGTGAAGCTAACTATGGCTACACCTTC
many	TRBV6-1	TRBJ2-2	.	CASSRRDPNTGELFF	TGTGCCAGCAGTCGCAGGGACCCGAACACCGGGGAGCTGTTTTTT
.	TRBV21-1	TRBJ2-1	.	CASSKLSGSQHEQFF	TGTGCCAGCAGCAAGTTAAGCGGGAGTCAGCATGAGCAGTTCTTC
.	TRBV11-2	TRBJ2-2	TRBD2	CASSSRYSGGTNTGELFF	TGTGCCAGCAGCTCCCGTTATAGCGGGGGCACGAACACCGGGGAGCTGTTTTTT
.	TRBV7-2	TRBJ2-2	.	CASSLGFGRNTGELFF	TGTGCCAGCAGCTTAGGATTTGGCAGGAACACCGGGGAGCTGTTTTTT
many	TRBV9	TRBJ1-1	TRBD1	CASSGSGTGVNTEAFF	TGTGCCAGCAGCGGATCCGGGACAGGGGTGAACACTGAAGCTTTCTTT
many	TRBV6-5	TRBJ2-1	.	CASSYGGRNEQFF	TGTGCCAGCAGTTATGGTGGAAGGAATGAGCAGTTCTTC
.	TRBV23-1	TRBJ2-7	.	CASSQSHRRSYEQYF	TGCGCCAGCAGTCAATCGCACAGGAGATCCTACGAGCAGTACTTC
.	TRBV2	TRBJ2-2	.	CASSALSGGELFF	TGTGCCAGCAGTGCTCTATCTGGCGGGGAGCTGTTTTTT
many	TRBV28	TRBJ1-5	.	CASSLMAGTNNQPQHF	TGTGCCAGCAGTTTAATGGCAGGGACGAACAATCAGCCCCAGCATTTT